The following is a T cell receptor (beta chain) sequence with its context. Clones were read by immunoSEQ multiplex PCR, and TCRdb kept only the in-frame ones, dropping some. The sample contains around 100,000 clones, over 75% of which appear only once. The CDR3 length is 15 residues. V lost 4 bases, J lost 4 bases, and 17 bases lay in between. Germline V lookup: CDR1 SGDLS, CDR2 YYNGEE. This entry is derived from a study of control samples from healthy donors and cancer patients. The TCR sequence derives from a woman in her forties or fifties in good health. Material: blood. The rearrangement links TRBV9 to TRBJ1-1; a weak D match, TRBD1 (6 bases). CDR3 sequence: CASSPGVVHGTEAFF. DNA of the CDR3: TGTGCCAGCAGCCCAGGGGTCGTTCACGGCACTGAAGCTTTCTTT.